This is a list of T cell receptor beta chains from one sample in a study of cytomegalovirus exposure and HLA in healthy donors. TCRdb's table, derived via immunoSEQ multiplex PCR, lists solely in-frame clones and lacks some. The top ten clones hold around 2.7% of a sample with about 64,000 clones, over 60% of them seen once. Specimen: PBMCs. These receptors all stem from a woman aged 50 to 65 in good health and CMV-seronegative. CDR3s include the opening cysteine and the closing phenylalanine or tryptophan. Fields, in order: clone size, D gene, J gene, CDR3 length, V gene, CDR3 protein, CDR3 DNA. The D gene is left open where the match is weak. The listing skips clone size in some rows; elsewhere it reads once, few, many or a size class.

size: -
D: -
J: TRBJ2-3
length: 13
V: TRBV7-8
CDR3: CASSLNFRDTQYF
DNA: TGTGCCAGCAGCTTAAATTTTCGGGATACGCAGTATTTT

size: -
D: TRBD1
J: TRBJ1-5
length: 17
V: TRBV7-8
CDR3: CASSSLGGVGSNQPQHF
DNA: TGTGCCAGCAGCTCCTTAGGGGGCGTGGGTAGCAATCAGCCCCAGCATTTT

size: -
D: TRBD1
J: TRBJ1-2
length: 13
V: TRBV28
CDR3: CASSRDSGYGYTF
DNA: TGTGCCAGCAGCCGGGACAGTGGGTATGGCTACACCTTC

size: -
D: -
J: TRBJ1-1
length: 14
V: TRBV21-1
CDR3: CASSRRTGNTEAFF
DNA: TGTGCCAGCAGCAGGAGGACAGGGAACACTGAAGCTTTCTTT

size: -
D: -
J: TRBJ1-1
length: 13
V: TRBV7-9
CDR3: CASSLTGFTEAFF
DNA: TGTGCCAGCAGTCTTACAGGGTTCACTGAAGCTTTCTTT

size: few
D: -
J: TRBJ2-2
length: 14
V: TRBV2
CDR3: CASSDRVNTGELFF
DNA: TGTGCCAGCAGTGACAGGGTCAACACCGGGGAGCTGTTTTTT

size: -
D: -
J: TRBJ1-2
length: 17
V: TRBV5-1
CDR3: CASSLPGTLDTNYGYTF
DNA: TGCGCCAGCAGCTTGCCCGGGACATTAGACACTAACTATGGCTACACCTTC

size: -
D: -
J: TRBJ1-5
length: 13
V: TRBV6-6
CDR3: CACQGMRNQPQHF
DNA: TGTGCCTGTCAGGGGATGAGGAATCAGCCCCAGCATTTT

size: -
D: TRBD2
J: TRBJ2-3
length: 15
V: TRBV7-9
CDR3: CASSFGLAGGDTQYF
DNA: TGTGCCAGCAGCTTCGGACTAGCGGGAGGAGATACGCAGTATTTT

size: -
D: TRBD1
J: TRBJ2-1
length: 16
V: TRBV7-9
CDR3: CASSLLGQGFINEQFF
DNA: TGTGCCAGCAGCTTATTGGGACAGGGGTTTATCAATGAGCAGTTCTTC

size: -
D: -
J: TRBJ2-2
length: 16
V: TRBV28
CDR3: CASSFLRGGGTGELFF
DNA: TGTGCCAGCAGTTTCTTGAGGGGGGGTGGGACCGGGGAGCTGTTTTTT

size: many
D: -
J: TRBJ2-5
length: 17
V: TRBV7-2
CDR3: CASSLKEAGLRGETQYF
DNA: TGTGCCAGCAGCTTAAAAGAGGCGGGCCTAAGAGGGGAGACCCAGTACTTC

size: -
D: TRBD1
J: TRBJ1-5
length: 16
V: TRBV27
CDR3: CASSLAGTAFNQPQHF
DNA: TGTGCCAGCAGTTTGGCGGGGACAGCCTTCAATCAGCCCCAGCATTTT

size: -
D: -
J: TRBJ1-4
length: 12
V: TRBV5-6
CDR3: CASSRTNEKLFF
DNA: TGTGCCAGCAGCCGGACTAATGAAAAACTGTTTTTT

size: -
D: -
J: TRBJ2-1
length: 12
V: TRBV13
CDR3: CASSSTTNEQFF
DNA: TGTGCCAGCAGCTCCACTACGAATGAGCAGTTCTTC

size: -
D: -
J: TRBJ1-5
length: 15
V: TRBV27
CDR3: CASSLFGQFNQPQHF
DNA: TGTGCCAGCAGTTTATTCGGACAGTTCAATCAGCCCCAGCATTTT

size: -
D: -
J: TRBJ2-7
length: 14
V: TRBV9
CDR3: CASSPTGTVGEQYF
DNA: TGTGCCAGCAGTCCTACAGGGACCGTAGGCGAGCAGTACTTC

size: -
D: TRBD2
J: TRBJ2-7
length: 16
V: TRBV9
CDR3: CASSASGTSGSYEQYF
DNA: TGTGCCAGCAGCGCCTCCGGGACTAGCGGGAGCTACGAGCAGTACTTC

size: few
D: -
J: TRBJ1-1
length: 14
V: TRBV4-3
CDR3: CASSVTGGATEAFF
DNA: TGCGCCAGCAGCGTCACCGGTGGGGCCACTGAAGCTTTCTTT

size: few
D: TRBD2
J: TRBJ2-2
length: 19
V: TRBV4-1
CDR3: CASSQVGLAGGPDTGELFF
DNA: TGCGCCAGCAGCCAAGTAGGACTAGCGGGAGGGCCTGACACCGGGGAGCTGTTTTTT

size: -
D: -
J: TRBJ1-3
length: 13
V: TRBV13
CDR3: CASSLGRGSAIYF
DNA: TGTGCCAGCAGCTTAGGAAGGGGAAGTGCCATATATTTT

size: few
D: TRBD2
J: TRBJ2-1
length: 16
V: TRBV4-2
CDR3: CASSLLSGLAYNEQFF
DNA: TGTGCCAGCAGCCTCCTTAGCGGACTAGCCTACAATGAGCAGTTCTTC

size: -
D: TRBD2
J: TRBJ2-3
length: 17
V: TRBV9
CDR3: CASSSAGLAGVTDTQYF
DNA: TGTGCCAGCAGTTCGGCCGGACTAGCGGGGGTCACAGATACGCAGTATTTT

size: few
D: -
J: TRBJ1-5
length: 17
V: TRBV4-1
CDR3: CASSQVTGGISNQPQHF
DNA: TGCGCCAGCAGCCAAGTCACAGGTGGGATTAGCAATCAGCCCCAGCATTTT

size: -
D: -
J: TRBJ1-4
length: 12
V: TRBV7-9
CDR3: CASSRSNEKLFF
DNA: TGTGCCAGCAGCCGGTCTAATGAAAAACTGTTTTTT

size: -
D: -
J: TRBJ2-7
length: 13
V: TRBV10-1
CDR3: CASSAGGGYEQYF
DNA: TGCGCCAGCAGTGCGGGGGGCGGCTACGAGCAGTACTTC

size: -
D: -
J: TRBJ2-2
length: 19
V: TRBV9
CDR3: CASSVGRGSGRRNTGELFF
DNA: TGTGCCAGCAGCGTAGGAAGGGGTAGCGGTCGTAGAAACACCGGGGAGCTGTTTTTT

size: few
D: TRBD2
J: TRBJ2-7
length: 17
V: TRBV5-6
CDR3: CASSLIGLAGDEGEQYF
DNA: TGTGCCAGCAGCTTGATTGGGCTAGCGGGAGATGAAGGCGAGCAGTACTTC

size: few
D: -
J: TRBJ1-5
length: 12
V: TRBV29-1
CDR3: CSVGSRDQPQHF
DNA: TGCAGCGTTGGATCCCGAGATCAGCCCCAGCATTTT